This T cell receptor beta chain originates from a study of OX40 agonist ivuxolimab in advanced cancers. The study in broad terms: Ivuxolimab was an agonistic, fully human IgG2 monoclonal antibody directed against OX40 (CD134), a costimulatory receptor. Intravenous ivuxolimab was administered to patients every 2 weeks at six dose levels: 0.01, 0.1, 0.3, 1.5, 3 and 10 mg/kg. Of the approximately 50 dose-escalation patients, hepatocellular carcinoma was present in about 20, melanoma in around 15, renal cell carcinoma in 9 and head and neck cancer in 9. The dose-escalation cohort was approximately 83% male with a mean age of approximately 60 years, ranging from 23 to 79. Prior anti-PD-1, anti-PD-L1 or anti-CTLA-4 therapy was permitted, and checkpoint inhibitors had been received by around 40% of dose-escalation patients. Partial responses occurred in three dose-escalation patients: two with cutaneous melanoma and one with hepatocellular carcinoma. The point of sequencing TCRbeta in the periphery was to test whether ivuxolimab changed TCR sequence diversity and drove clonal T-cell expansion. The monotherapy dose-escalation portion (N ≈ 55 patients) of the phase I ivuxolimab trial is reported in the paper. Overall results and qualifications from the work: Partial responders in the 0.1-3.0 mg/kg groups had among the lowest normalized peripheral clonal expansion, especially among CD8+ T cells. At doses of 0.1 to 3.0 mg/kg, clonal expansion of both CD4+ and CD8+ T cells in blood was seen between baseline and week 6. The antigen specificity of the clonally expanded peripheral T cells was not determined. Low levels of normalized T-cell clonal expansion were also shown by some nonresponding patients. On average, CD8+ T cells showed more expanded clones than CD4+ T cells after ivuxolimab.

In the case of this clone: No cognate antigen has been identified for it. No base quality values were provided; no much bigger clone lies one nucleotide off.

Genomic DNA was extracted from sorted cells for sequencing of the TCRbeta CDR3 region. The immunoSEQ Assay was used to sequence the TCRbeta CDR3 regions. This is the immuneACCESS table as TCRdb keeps it, with only in-frame sequences that have V and J called. A part of the clones is gone; compared with another copy, unresolved V genes explain less than half, and the rest is unexplained. The sample contains 30,000 to 40,000 clones, more than 80% of them found a single time. About 20% of the sample goes to the ten largest clones. The trial excluded patients who had a history of autoimmune disease or who were on systemic immunosuppression. In every dose cohort, peripheral blood was drawn for TCR sequencing at baseline, cycle 4 day 1, and cycle 7 day 1. The samples were drawn from a first-in-human, open-label, multicenter phase I dose-escalation trial of ivuxolimab. Adults with locally advanced or metastatic melanoma, renal cell carcinoma, hepatocellular carcinoma or head and neck squamous cell carcinoma were enrolled in the trial. Before TCR sequencing, CD4+ and CD8+ T cells were separately sorted from peripheral blood.

Specimen: CD4+ or CD8+ T cells sorted from blood, collected in a trial of the OX40 agonist ivuxolimab. The receptor comes from an adult with an advanced solid tumor such as melanoma, head and neck, liver or kidney cancer.

The CDR3 reads as follows: CASAPGTGKGNEQFF. In nucleotides, the sequence is TGTGCCAGCGCTCCCGGGACAGGGAAAGGGAATGAGCAGTTCTTC. The receptor chain draws on TRBV18 and TRBJ2-1, with 9 central nucleotides matching TRBD1. The CDR3 holds 15 amino acids from the cysteine to the phenylalanine. CDR3 DNA is the only sequence kept; it has 45 bases, read in frame from the first base. The germline V and J ends show losses of 8 bases and 7 bases respectively, and no gene match explains 12 bases of the junction. CDR1 KGHSH and CDR2 LQKENI are derived from the germline V gene.